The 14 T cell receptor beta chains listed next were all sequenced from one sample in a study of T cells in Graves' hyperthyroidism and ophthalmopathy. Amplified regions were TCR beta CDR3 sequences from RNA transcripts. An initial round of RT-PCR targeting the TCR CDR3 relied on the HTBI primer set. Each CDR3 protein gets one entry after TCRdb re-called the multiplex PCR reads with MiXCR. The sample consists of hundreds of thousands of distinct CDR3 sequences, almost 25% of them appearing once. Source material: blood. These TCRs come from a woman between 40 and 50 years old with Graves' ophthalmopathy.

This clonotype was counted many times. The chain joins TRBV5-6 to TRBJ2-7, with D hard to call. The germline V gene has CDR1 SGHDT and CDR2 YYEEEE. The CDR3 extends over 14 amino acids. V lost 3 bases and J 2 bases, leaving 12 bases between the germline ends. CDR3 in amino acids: CASSSPREPYEQYF. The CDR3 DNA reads TGTGCCAGCAGCTCCCCCCGCGAGCCCTACGAGCAGTACTTC.

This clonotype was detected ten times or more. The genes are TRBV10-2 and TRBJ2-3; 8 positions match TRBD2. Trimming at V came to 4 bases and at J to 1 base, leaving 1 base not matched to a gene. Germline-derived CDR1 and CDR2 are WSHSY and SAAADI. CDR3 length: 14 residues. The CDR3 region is CASSVTSGTDTQYF. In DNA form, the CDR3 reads TGCGCCAGCAGTGTGACTAGCGGCACAGATACGCAGTATTTT.

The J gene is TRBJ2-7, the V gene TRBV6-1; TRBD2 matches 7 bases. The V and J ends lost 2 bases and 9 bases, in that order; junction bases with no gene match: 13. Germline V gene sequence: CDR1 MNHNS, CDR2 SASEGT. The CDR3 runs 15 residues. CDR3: CASSETGEGFSPQYF. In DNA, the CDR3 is TGTGCCAGCAGTGAAACCGGGGAGGGATTTAGCCCGCAGTACTTC.

CDR3 nucleotides: TGTGCCAGCTCACTGGGGGGGACCTCTAACTACGAGCAGTACTTC. Its protein product is CASSLGGTSNYEQYF. V gene TRBV18 combines with J gene TRBJ2-7, with TRBD2 identical over 7 bases. The CDR3 consists of 15 residues. The trim removed 4 bases at V and 3 bases at J, leaving 9 bases unmatched. CDR1 and CDR2 from the germline V gene are KGHSH and LQKENI.

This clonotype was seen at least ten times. This CDR3 is CASSSSFQETQYF. CDR3 coding DNA: TGTGCCAGCAGTTCCAGCTTTCAAGAGACCCAGTACTTC. The gene calls are TRBV28 and TRBJ2-5, with D hard to call. The CDR3 consists of 13 residues. The germline V gene encodes CDR1 MDHEN and CDR2 SYDVKM. V was shortened by 4 bases and J by 2 bases, with 8 bases between the two germline ends.

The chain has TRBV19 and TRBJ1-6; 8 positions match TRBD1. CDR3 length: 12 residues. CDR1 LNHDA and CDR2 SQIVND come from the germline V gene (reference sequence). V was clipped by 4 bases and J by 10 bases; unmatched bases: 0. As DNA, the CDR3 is TGTGCCAGTAGTACAGGGGGCTCACCCCTCCACTTT. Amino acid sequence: CASSTGGSPLHF.

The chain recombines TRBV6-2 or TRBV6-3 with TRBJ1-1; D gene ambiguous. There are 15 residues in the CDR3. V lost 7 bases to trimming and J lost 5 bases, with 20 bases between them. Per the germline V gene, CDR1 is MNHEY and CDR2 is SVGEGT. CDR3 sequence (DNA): TGTGCCAGCAAGAAAGGAGTGATGGGTTCGACTGAAGCTTTCTTT. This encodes CASKKGVMGSTEAFF.

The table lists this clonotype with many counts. The CDR3 DNA reads TGTGCCAGCAGTTTACGAGGGCAGGTTTTTGCGAACTGCGAGCAGTACTTC. Translated, it gives CASSLRGQVFANCEQYF. The V call is TRBV28, the J call TRBJ2-7; D is possibly TRBD2 (5 bases). The CDR3 is 17 residues long. The germline CDR1 and CDR2 sequences are MDHEN and SYDVKM. Trimming pared 2 bases from V and 6 bases from J, leaving 23 bases between.

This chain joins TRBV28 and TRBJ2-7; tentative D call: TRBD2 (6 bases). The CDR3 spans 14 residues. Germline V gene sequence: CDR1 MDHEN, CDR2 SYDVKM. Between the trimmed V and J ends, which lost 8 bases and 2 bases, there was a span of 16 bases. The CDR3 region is CASLSGTLPYEQYF. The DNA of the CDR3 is TGTGCCAGCTTGTCCGGGACTCTCCCCTACGAGCAGTACTTC.

DNA for the CDR3: TGTGCCAGCAGCCTAACTTCGTCTAGAGGGAGGGTAGAGCAGTACTTC. This codes for CASSLTSSRGRVEQYF. V and J are TRBV11-2 and TRBJ2-7, with 7 bases fitting TRBD2. With V trimmed by 5 bases and J by 7 bases, 17 bases remained unmatched. Per the germline V gene, CDR1 is SGHAT and CDR2 is FQNNGV. The CDR3 has 16 residues.

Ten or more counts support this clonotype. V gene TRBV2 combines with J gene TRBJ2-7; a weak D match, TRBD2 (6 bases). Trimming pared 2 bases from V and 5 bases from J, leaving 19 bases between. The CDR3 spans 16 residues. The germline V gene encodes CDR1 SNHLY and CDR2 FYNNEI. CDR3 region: CASSEIIGLTTNEQYF. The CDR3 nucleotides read TGTGCCAGCAGTGAAATTATAGGACTAACCACTAACGAGCAGTACTTC.

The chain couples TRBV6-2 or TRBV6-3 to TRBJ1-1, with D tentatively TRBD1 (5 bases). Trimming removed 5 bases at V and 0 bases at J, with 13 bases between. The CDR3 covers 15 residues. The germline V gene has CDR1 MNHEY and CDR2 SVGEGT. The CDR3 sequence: CASSTGPIMNTEAFF. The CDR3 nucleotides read TGTGCCAGCAGTACGGGACCGATCATGAACACTGAAGCTTTCTTT.

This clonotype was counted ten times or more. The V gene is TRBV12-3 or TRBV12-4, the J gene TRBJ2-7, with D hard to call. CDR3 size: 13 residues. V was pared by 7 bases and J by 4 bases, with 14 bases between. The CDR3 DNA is TGTGCCAGCACGGGTGGGAATCCTTACGAGCAGTACTTC. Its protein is CASTGGNPYEQYF.

CDR3 sequence: CASRPTGADTQYF. The CDR3 nucleotides are TGTGCCAGCAGGCCCACAGGGGCAGATACGCAGTATTTT. The chain carries TRBV6-2 or TRBV6-3 and TRBJ2-3, with 7 bases fitting TRBD1. The ends lost 6 bases at V and 4 bases at J; junction bases unmatched: 4. The CDR3 contains 13 residues. Germline V CDR1 and CDR2: MNHEY, SVGEGT.